This T cell receptor (beta chain) was documented in a study of tumor and adjacent non-tumor tissue in lung cancer. To note about this clonotype: A much bigger clone sits one base away, suggesting this may be a read error.

Three rounds of nested PCR, following a modified ARM-PCR protocol, produced the TCRbeta library. Each CDR3 protein gets one entry after TCRdb re-called the multiplex PCR reads with MiXCR. The data hold about 110,000 distinct CDR3 sequences, with roughly 80% observed a single time. The length of the CDR3 is 15 residues. Per the germline V gene, CDR1 is DFQATT and CDR2 is SNEGSKA (reference sequence). The template was RNA from unsorted bulk tissue. The chain joins TRBV20-1 to TRBJ2-7; the match to TRBD2 covers 8 bases. The sequenced sample was lung tumor tissue. The TCR sequence derives from an older woman with non-small cell lung cancer. In nucleotides, the CDR3 is TGCAGTGCTAGAGATGCATTAGCGGGGACCTACGATCAGTACTTC. It yields the protein CSARDALAGTYDQYF.